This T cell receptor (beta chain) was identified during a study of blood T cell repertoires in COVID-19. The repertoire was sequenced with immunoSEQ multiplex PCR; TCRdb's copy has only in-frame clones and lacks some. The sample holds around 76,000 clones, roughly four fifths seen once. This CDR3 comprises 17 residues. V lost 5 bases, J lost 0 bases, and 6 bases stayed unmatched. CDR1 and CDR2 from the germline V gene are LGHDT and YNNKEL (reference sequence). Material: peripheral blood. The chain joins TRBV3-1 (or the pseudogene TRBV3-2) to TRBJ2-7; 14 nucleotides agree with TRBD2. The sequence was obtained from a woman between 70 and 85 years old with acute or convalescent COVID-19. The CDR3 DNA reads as TGTGCCAGCAGCAGGACTAGCGGGGGGCCAAGCTCCTACGAGCAGTACTTC. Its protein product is CASSRTSGGPSSYEQYF.